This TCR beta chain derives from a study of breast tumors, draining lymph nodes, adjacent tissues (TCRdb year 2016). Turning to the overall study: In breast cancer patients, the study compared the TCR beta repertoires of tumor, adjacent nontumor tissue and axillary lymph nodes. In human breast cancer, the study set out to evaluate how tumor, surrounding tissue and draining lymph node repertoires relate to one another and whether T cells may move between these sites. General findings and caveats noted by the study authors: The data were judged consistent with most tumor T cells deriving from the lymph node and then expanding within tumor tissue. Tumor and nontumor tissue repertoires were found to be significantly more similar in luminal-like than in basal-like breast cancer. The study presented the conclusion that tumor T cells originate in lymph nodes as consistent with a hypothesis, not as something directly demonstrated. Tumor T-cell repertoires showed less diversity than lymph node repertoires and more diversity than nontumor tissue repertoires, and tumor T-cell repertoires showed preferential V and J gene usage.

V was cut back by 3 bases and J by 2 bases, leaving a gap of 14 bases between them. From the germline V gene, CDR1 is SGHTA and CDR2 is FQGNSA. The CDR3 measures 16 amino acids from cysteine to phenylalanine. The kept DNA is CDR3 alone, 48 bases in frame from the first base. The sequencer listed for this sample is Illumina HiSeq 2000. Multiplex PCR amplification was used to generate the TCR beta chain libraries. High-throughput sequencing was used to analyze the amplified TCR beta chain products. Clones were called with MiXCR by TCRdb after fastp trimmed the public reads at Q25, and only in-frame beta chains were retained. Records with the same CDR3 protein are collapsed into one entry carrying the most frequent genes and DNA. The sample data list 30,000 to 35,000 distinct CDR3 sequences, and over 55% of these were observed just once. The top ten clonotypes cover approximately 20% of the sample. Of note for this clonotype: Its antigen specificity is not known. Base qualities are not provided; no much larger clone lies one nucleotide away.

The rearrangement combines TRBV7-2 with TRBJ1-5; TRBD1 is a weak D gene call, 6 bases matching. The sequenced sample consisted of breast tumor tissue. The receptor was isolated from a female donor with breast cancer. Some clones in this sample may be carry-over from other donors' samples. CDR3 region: CASSFGGARGNQPQHF. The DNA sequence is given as TGTGCCAGCAGCTTTGGGGGGGCTAGAGGCAATCAGCCCCAGCATTTT.